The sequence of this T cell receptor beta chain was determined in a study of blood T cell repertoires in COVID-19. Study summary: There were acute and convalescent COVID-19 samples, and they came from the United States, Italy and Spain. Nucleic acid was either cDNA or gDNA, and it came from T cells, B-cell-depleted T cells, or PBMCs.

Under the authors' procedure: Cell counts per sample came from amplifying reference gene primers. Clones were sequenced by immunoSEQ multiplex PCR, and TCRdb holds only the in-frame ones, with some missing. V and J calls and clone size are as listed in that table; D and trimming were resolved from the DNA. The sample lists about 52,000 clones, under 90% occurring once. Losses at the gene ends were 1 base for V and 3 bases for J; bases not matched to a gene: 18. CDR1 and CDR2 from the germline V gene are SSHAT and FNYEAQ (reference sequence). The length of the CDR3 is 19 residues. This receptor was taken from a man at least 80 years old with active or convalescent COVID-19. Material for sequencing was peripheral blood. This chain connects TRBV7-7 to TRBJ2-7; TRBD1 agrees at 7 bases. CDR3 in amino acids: CASSLEGYDRVGTYYEQYF. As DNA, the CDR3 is TGTGCCAGCAGCTTAGAGGGGTACGACAGGGTCGGTACGTACTACGAGCAGTACTTC.